The clone carrying this T cell receptor beta chain was seen many times. Its antigen is not known. This sample was taken from a study of metastatic and nonmetastatic thyroid tumors. Whole-study context: Repertoires were compared across blood and tumor or nodule tissue from malignant and benign thyroid patients. Study findings and constraints: Compared with benign nodules, malignant thyroid tumors were reported to have significantly higher TCR beta diversity in both blood and tumor.

This CDR3 has 15 amino acids. The V gene lost 2 bases and the J gene lost 7 bases, with 14 bases spanning the gap. CDR1 and CDR2 from the germline V gene are MNHNS and SASEGT. No treatment of any kind had been given to any patient before thyroid surgery. Per the original methods: To classify distant metastasis in papillary thyroid cancer, a model was built from CDR3 differences across clinicopathological groups. Using MiXCR, TCRdb reanalyzed the PCR reads. Here the V and J calls rest on TCRdb's processing, not on the authors' analysis. The sample lists around 45,000 clones; 3% to 3.5% were seen once. Sequenced sample: blood. This chain uses TRBV6-1 with TRBJ2-2; TRBD2 is a possible D gene (6 bases). This receptor was taken from a female donor with papillary thyroid cancer or a benign thyroid nodule (not recorded which). Some clones in this sample may be carry-over from other donors' samples. This CDR3 is CASSENGGMSGELFF. CDR3 sequence (DNA): TGTGCCAGCAGTGAAAATGGAGGGATGAGCGGGGAGCTGTTTTTT.